The rows below give T cell receptor beta chains drawn from one sample of a study of shared clonotypes between healthy human individuals. The table came from immunoSEQ multiplex PCR; TCRdb's copy has only in-frame clones and leaves some out. The profile shows roughly 850,000 clones, roughly 96% of them singletons. The sequenced sample consisted of naive CD8+ T cells sorted from blood. The source is a young man in good health. Both conserved end residues are part of each CDR3. D genes are given only for firm matches.

v_gene	j_gene	d_gene	CDR3aa	CDR3nt
TRBV28	TRBJ1-5	TRBD1	CASRSRDRGWNNQPQHF	TGTGCCAGCAGGTCCCGGGACAGGGGTTGGAACAATCAGCCCCAGCATTTT
TRBV2	TRBJ2-2	-	CASSPYENTGELFF	TGTGCCAGCAGTCCCTACGAGAACACCGGGGAGCTGTTTTTT
TRBV19	TRBJ2-7	-	CASRSVFGRQSYEQYF	TGTGCCAGTAGATCAGTTTTCGGTCGGCAGAGCTACGAGCAGTACTTC
TRBV28	TRBJ2-1	-	CASKSGSSSYNEQFF	TGTGCCAGTAAGTCCGGGTCCAGCTCCTACAATGAGCAGTTCTTC
TRBV5-1	TRBJ2-3	TRBD2	CASSSSLADTDTQYF	TGCGCCAGCAGTAGTAGTCTAGCGGACACAGATACGCAGTATTTT
TRBV9	TRBJ2-7	TRBD1	CASSVGTGAYEQYF	TGTGCCAGCAGCGTCGGGACAGGAGCCTACGAGCAGTACTTC
TRBV27	TRBJ2-7	-	CATKGNRGQYYEQYF	TGTGCCACCAAAGGGAATAGAGGACAATACTACGAGCAGTACTTC
TRBV7-9	TRBJ2-1	TRBD2	CASSLDGRGYEQFF	TGTGCCAGCAGCTTAGACGGGAGGGGGTATGAGCAGTTCTTC
TRBV7-9	TRBJ1-4	TRBD1	CASSSTTGQTLTNEKLFF	TGTGCCAGCAGCTCAACCACGGGACAGACTTTGACTAATGAAAAACTGTTTTTT
TRBV5-5	TRBJ1-4	-	CASSFRGFDEKLFF	TGTGCCAGCAGCTTTCGGGGGTTTGATGAAAAACTGTTTTTT
TRBV5-6	TRBJ2-7	-	CASSLQGRSYEQYF	TGTGCCAGCAGCCTACAGGGCCGGTCCTACGAGCAGTACTTC
TRBV6-5	TRBJ2-1	-	CAISRDAEYNEQFF	TGTGCCATCAGCCGGGACGCCGAATACAATGAGCAGTTCTTC
TRBV18	TRBJ2-7	-	CASSPRDGDAYEQYF	TGTGCCAGCTCACCCCGGGACGGGGACGCCTACGAGCAGTACTTC
TRBV18	TRBJ2-2	-	CALGRDTGELFF	TGTGCCCTTGGCAGGGACACCGGGGAGCTGTTTTTT
TRBV27	TRBJ2-1	TRBD2	CASSLLGTSGRAGGFF	TGTGCCAGCAGTTTATTGGGGACTAGCGGGAGGGCCGGGGGGTTCTTC
TRBV28	TRBJ2-6	-	CASRSGVTYSGANVLTF	TGTGCCAGCAGATCCGGGGTAACCTACTCTGGGGCCAACGTCCTGACTTTC
TRBV28	TRBJ2-1	-	CASSLTSRANEQFF	TGTGCCAGCAGTTTGACTTCCAGGGCTAATGAGCAGTTCTTC
TRBV6-5	TRBJ1-2	-	CASSYQEGNYGYTF	TGTGCCAGCAGTTACCAAGAGGGTAACTATGGCTACACCTTC
TRBV19	TRBJ2-7	-	CASKSREYFYEQYF	TGTGCCAGTAAATCTCGGGAGTACTTCTACGAGCAGTACTTC
TRBV10-3	TRBJ2-2	TRBD2	CAISEVAGRDTGELFF	TGTGCCATCAGTGAGGTAGCGGGACGAGACACCGGGGAGCTGTTTTTT